This TCR beta chain comes out of a study of blood T cells in healthy people across ages. A J-beta primer mix and a sample-barcoded 5' primer were used in a second PCR of about 7 to 12 cycles. MiXCR was run by TCRdb on the 5' RACE reads, yielding one entry per CDR3 protein. The sample consists of 1.5 million to 2 million distinct CDR3 sequences, less than 50% of them appearing once. Germline assignment: CDR1 DFQATT and CDR2 SNEGSKA (reference sequence). The CDR3 consists of 18 residues. The V gene end was trimmed by 2 bases and the J gene end by 1 base; junction bases not matched to a gene: 10. This clonotype originated in a woman aged 40-49 years in good health. The specimen sequenced was blood. The V gene is TRBV20-1, the J gene TRBJ2-6, with TRBD1 matching 8 bases. The CDR3 loop reads CSARWQGALGSGANVLTF. In nucleotides, the CDR3 is TGCAGTGCTAGATGGCAGGGGGCGCTGGGATCTGGGGCCAACGTCCTGACTTTC.